Presented here are 18 T cell receptor beta chains from one specimen sequenced in a study of regulatory T cells in long-lasting Graves disease. Regarding time point: newly diagnosed GD, antithyroid drugs for less than 3 months. After RNA was extracted from PBMCs, the TCR library was made from it. In building TCR beta libraries, iRepertoire HTBI primers were used together with Arm-PCR of CDR3 regions. TCRdb analysed the multiplex PCR reads with MiXCR anew, one entry per CDR3 protein. The sample records approximately 480,000 distinct CDR3 sequences, roughly 15% being singletons. These data also formed part of another study, on T cells in Graves' hyperthyroidism and ophthalmopathy.

Sample: peripheral blood mononuclear cells (PBMCs), taken at new diagnosis, from a patient treated with antithyroid drugs. These receptors came from a man between 40 and 49 years old with Graves disease.

This clonotype was seen many times. V is TRBV6-1 and J is TRBJ2-5, with 8 bases identical to TRBD1. This CDR3 contains 14 residues. The germline V gene has CDR1 MNHNS and CDR2 SASEGT. The J segment lost 9 bases and the V segment lost 6 bases, leaving 12 bases of the junction unmatched. CDR3 nucleotides: TGTGCCAGCAGAAATACAGGGGGGATCTTGGCCCAGTACTTC. Translated: CASRNTGGILAQYF.

This clonotype appeared many times. The genes are TRBV18 and TRBJ2-7, with D unclear. CDR1 KGHSH and CDR2 LQKENI come from the germline V gene. This CDR3 is built from 14 residues. V lost 8 bases to trimming and J lost 1 base, with 15 bases between them. As DNA, the CDR3 is TGTGCCAGCACTATACGGGCCGATTCCTACGAGCAGTACTTC. Its translation: CASTIRADSYEQYF. Full variable domain (remainder filled in from reference TRBV18 and TRBJ2-7): NAGVMQNPRHLVRRRGQEARLRCSPMKGHSHVYWYRQLPEEGLKFMVYLQKENIIDESGMPKERFSAEFPKEGPSILRIQQVVRGDSAAYFCASTIRADSYEQYFGPGTRLTVT.

This clonotype was counted ten times or more. The CDR3 nucleotides read TGCAGCGTTGAAAGAGACAGGGGGCCTGAGACCCAGTACTTC. This gives the protein CSVERDRGPETQYF. The rearrangement links TRBV29-1 to TRBJ2-5, with 10 bases that match TRBD1. The CDR3 covers 14 residues. J lost 5 bases, V lost 2 bases, and 5 bases had no gene match. CDR1 and CDR2 from the germline V gene are SQVTM and ANQGSEA.

In its sample, this clonotype was seen once. The V gene is TRBV6-2 or TRBV6-3, the J gene TRBJ2-5, with D perhaps matching TRBD1 (7 bases). The CDR3 runs 15 residues. The ends were cut back, 6 bases at V and 3 bases at J, with 17 bases in the middle. Germline CDR1 is MNHEY and CDR2 is SVGEGT. CDR3 nucleotides: TGTGCCAGCAGCCCGCGGGGCAGGGGGAAAGAGACCCAGTACTTC. Its protein product is CASSPRGRGKETQYF.

The CDR3 DNA reads as TGTGCCAGCAGTGGGACAGGGGAGAGCGAAGAAAAACTGTTTTTT. Translation gives CASSGTGESEEKLFF. The chain has TRBV28 and TRBJ1-4; 10 positions match TRBD1. V lost 5 bases, J lost 8 bases, and 8 bases stayed unmatched. CDR1 and CDR2 from the germline V gene are MDHEN and SYDVKM. This CDR3 contains 15 residues.

In this sample, this clonotype turned up once. The V gene is TRBV12-3 or TRBV12-4, the J gene TRBJ2-3; 7 nucleotides line up with TRBD2. The trim removed 7 bases at V and 3 bases at J, leaving 10 bases unmatched. CDR3 length equals 15 residues. CDR3 coding DNA: TGTGCCAGCAACCTTGGGGGGGGGGAGACAGATACGCAGTATTTT. It yields the protein CASNLGGGETDTQYF.

At least ten counts were recorded for this clonotype. The chain carries TRBV20-1 and TRBJ1-6; D ambiguous. This CDR3 is built from 16 residues. Germline CDR1 reads DFQATT; CDR2 reads SNEGSKA (reference sequence). Trimming took off 4 bases at V and 0 bases at J, with 13 bases between the two ends. The chain's CDR3 is CSAIDSLSSYNSPLHF. The CDR3 DNA follows: TGCAGTGCTATAGACTCCCTGAGCTCCTATAATTCACCCCTCCACTTT.

This clonotype was seen more than once but under ten times. The chain links TRBV24-1 to TRBJ2-3, with 7 bases identical to TRBD1. The CDR3 runs 16 residues. V lost 3 bases to trimming and J lost 2 bases; unmatched junction nucleotides: 7. The V gene's germline CDR1 is KGHDR and CDR2 SFDVKD. The CDR3 DNA sequence: TGTGCCACCAGTGATCCCGGGACAGAATCCACAGATACGCAGTATTTT. Translating gives CATSDPGTESTDTQYF.

V is TRBV30 and J is TRBJ1-2; the D gene is possibly TRBD1 (6 bases). Trimming took 5 bases from V and 4 from J, leaving 17 bases between them. Germline lookup yields CDR1 GTSNPN and CDR2 SVGIG (reference sequence). CDR3 length equals 14 residues. The CDR3 DNA reads TGTGCCTGGTCCCGGGACATCTTTCGCTATGGCTACACCTTC. This encodes CAWSRDIFRYGYTF.

This clonotype was counted only a few times. Possible read error: a much larger clone is one base away. CDR3 loop: CASSPPGRGNAEAFF. The DNA of the CDR3 is TGTGCCAGCAGTCCACCGGGACGCGGGAACGCTGAAGCTTTCTTT. This chain uses TRBV28 with TRBJ1-1; possibly TRBD1 for D (5 bases). The CDR3 extends over 15 amino acids. From germline, CDR1 is MDHEN and CDR2 SYDVKM. Full variable domain (rest looked up from reference TRBV28 and TRBJ1-1): DVKVTQSSRYLVKRTGEKVFLECVQDMDHENMFWYRQDPGLGLRLIYFSYDVKMKEKGDIPEGYSVSREKKERFSLILESASTNQTSMYLCASSPPGRGNAEAFFGQGTRLTVV.

This clonotype was seen a few times. Germline and junction disagree at one end, which may indicate a read error. The rearrangement joins TRBV3-1 to TRBJ1-1; a possible D gene is TRBD1 (5 bases). The CDR3 length is 12 residues. Germline CDR1 and CDR2: LGHDT and YNNKEL (reference sequence). DNA for the CDR3: TGTGCCAGCAGCAAAGAGGGGTTGGAAGCTTTCTTT. It yields the protein CASSKEGLEAFF.

This clonotype was detected ten times or more. CDR3 nucleotides: TGTGCCAGCAGCCCTCCGGGACTAGCGGGAGGCACAGATACGCAGTATTTT. It is translated as CASSPPGLAGGTDTQYF. The genes are TRBV12-3 or TRBV12-4 and TRBJ2-3; 14 bases map to TRBD2. CDR3 size: 17 residues. Trimming took 6 bases from V and 1 from J; bases not matched to a gene: 6.

The rearrangement joins TRBV7-9 to TRBJ2-3, with D perhaps TRBD2 (6 bases). Trimming pared 1 base from V and 2 bases from J, leaving 13 bases between. Germline values: CDR1 SEHNR, CDR2 FQNEAQ (reference sequence). This CDR3 is built from 16 residues. CDR3 sequence reads: CASSLERLVPTDTQYF. The CDR3 nucleotides read TGTGCCAGCAGCTTAGAGCGACTAGTACCCACAGATACGCAGTATTTT.

Regarding this clonotype: Since a much larger clone is just one base distant, this may be a read error. V usage is TRBV30 and J usage is TRBJ2-2; 7 bases match TRBD2. Germline V lookup: CDR1 GTSNPN, CDR2 SVGIG (reference sequence). The CDR3 runs to 15 residues. CDR3 sequence: CAWRSGGSGTGELLF. The CDR3 DNA sequence: TGTGCCTGGAGAAGTGGCGGGAGTGGAACCGGGGAGCTGCTTTTT.

The sample holds one count of this clonotype. The chain links TRBV10-3 to TRBJ2-3, with TRBD1 identical over 11 bases. The V segment lost 9 bases and the J segment 1 base; nucleotides outside the gene matches: 3. This CDR3 spans 14 amino acids. Germline V gene lookup returns CDR1 ENHRY and CDR2 SYGVKD. The CDR3 sequence: CAISGQGGTDTQYF. The CDR3 region has the DNA TGTGCCATTTCGGGACAGGGGGGCACAGATACGCAGTATTTT.

This clonotype has ten or more counts. This chain links TRBV20-1 with TRBJ1-4; D gene ambiguous. V was trimmed by 1 base and J by 3 bases, leaving 6 bases between them. There are 13 residues in the CDR3. CDR1 is DFQATT and CDR2 is SNEGSKA in the germline V gene (reference sequence). The CDR3 region is CSARGVANEKLFF. In nucleotides, the CDR3 is TGCAGTGCTAGAGGGGTGGCTAATGAAAAACTGTTTTTT.

This clonotype was recorded a few times. The rearrangement uses TRBV9 and TRBJ1-2; possible D gene TRBD1, 5 bases. V gave up 0 bases and J gave up 8 bases, with 20 bases separating them. The CDR3 is made up of 16 amino acids. Germline CDR1 is SGDLS and CDR2 is YYNGEE. CDR3 region: CASSVVESLGARGYTF. CDR3 nucleotides: TGTGCCAGCAGCGTAGTGGAGTCCCTCGGGGCGAGAGGCTACACCTTC.

In its sample, this clonotype was seen many times. V usage is TRBV28 and J usage is TRBJ2-7; D ambiguous. The CDR3 is 13 amino acids. V lost 6 bases and J lost 2, with 11 bases in between. The germline V gene encodes CDR1 MDHEN and CDR2 SYDVKM. The CDR3 is CASRPPRPYEQYF. CDR3 nucleotides: TGTGCCAGCAGACCACCCCGTCCCTACGAGCAGTACTTC.